Following are 11 T cell receptor beta chains from one sample sequenced in a study of T-cell memory formation after mild COVID-19. MiXCR, run by TCRdb on the 5' RACE reads, gives a single entry per CDR3 protein. The sample lists approximately 210,000 distinct CDR3 sequences, 15% to 20% occurring once. The sample taken for sequencing was PBMCs or a T cell subset sorted from them (not recorded which). Receptors originate from an adult woman who had mild COVID-19 (a few samples of this study predate the infection). Cell type and time point are not known.

This sequence joins TRBV5-5 and TRBJ1-1; D perhaps matches TRBD1 (5 bases). The CDR3 sequence is 13 residues long. Germline V gene sequence: CDR1 SGHKS, CDR2 YYEKEE (reference sequence). Trimming cost V 0 bases and J 5 bases, with 8 bases left between them. The CDR3 DNA is TGTGCCAGCAGCTTGGCAGGGACTACTGAAGCTTTCTTT. Protein product: CASSLAGTTEAFF.

In this sample, this clonotype turned up a few times. V usage is TRBV4-3 and J usage is TRBJ2-3, with D perhaps matching TRBD2 (5 bases). From germline, CDR1 is LGHNA and CDR2 YSLEER. V dropped 4 bases and J dropped 0 bases, with 17 bases sitting between them. There are 17 residues in the CDR3. The CDR3 is CASSLSGRLTSTDTQYF. As DNA, the CDR3 is TGCGCCAGCAGCCTATCTGGCCGACTAACTAGCACAGATACGCAGTATTTT.

Ten or more counts support this clonotype. This chain links TRBV6-2 or TRBV6-3 with TRBJ1-2, with TRBD1 as a possible D gene (6 bases). Per germline, CDR1 MNHEY and CDR2 SVGEGT. This CDR3 has 13 amino acids. V lost 5 bases and J 8 bases, leaving 15 bases between the germline ends. The CDR3 sequence is CASSADRGHGYTF. The CDR3 nucleotides are TGTGCCAGCAGTGCGGACCGGGGGCACGGCTACACCTTC.

This clonotype occurred many times. The V and J genes are TRBV12-3 or TRBV12-4 and TRBJ2-1, with 12 bases aligning to TRBD2. V lost 4 bases, J lost 6 bases, and 4 bases stayed unmatched. There are 15 residues in the CDR3. CDR3 sequence (DNA): TGTGCCAGCAGTTCGACTAGCGGGGGTCGCAATGAGCAGTTCTTC. Translation gives CASSSTSGGRNEQFF.

This clonotype has just a few counts. V is TRBV24-1 and J is TRBJ2-2; D is uncertain. Trimming pared 1 base from V and 9 bases from J, leaving 11 bases between. The germline CDR1 and CDR2 sequences are KGHDR and SFDVKD. The CDR3 runs to 14 residues. DNA for the CDR3: TGTGCCACCAGTGATTTTACGGGTGCCAGGGAGCTGTTTTTT. As protein: CATSDFTGARELFF.

The chain carries TRBV12-3 or TRBV12-4 and TRBJ2-3; a possible D gene is TRBD2 (5 bases). The V end was cut by 3 bases, the J end by 1 base, with 8 bases between. There are 14 residues in the CDR3. CDR3 sequence (DNA): TGTGCCAGCAGTTTCGGAGCGGGCACAGATACGCAGTATTTT. This codes for CASSFGAGTDTQYF.

The J gene is TRBJ2-3, the V gene TRBV20-1, with a weak D call TRBD2 (5 bases). Germline CDR1 and CDR2: DFQATT and SNEGSKA (reference sequence). CDR3 length: 15 residues. V shed 3 bases and J shed 4 bases, with 17 bases lying between them. The CDR3, as DNA: TGCAGTGCTAGGGAAGGAGGCGAGCTCCCAGATACGCAGTATTTT. Translated: CSAREGGELPDTQYF.

CDR3 nucleotide sequence: TGTGCCAGCAGTCCCAGGGGTAGTATTATAAGTACGCAGTATTTT. Translation gives CASSPRGSIISTQYF. V and J are TRBV12-3 or TRBV12-4 and TRBJ2-3; a weak D match, TRBD1 (6 bases). Trimming took off 5 bases at V and 8 bases at J, with 20 bases between the two ends. The CDR3 sequence is 15 residues long.

The V call is TRBV5-1, the J call TRBJ1-4, with D maybe TRBD1 (6 bases). Trimming left V 6 bases short and J 4 bases short, with 10 bases between. This CDR3 region has 13 residues. Per germline, CDR1 SGHRS and CDR2 YFSETQ. CDR3 nucleotides: TGCGCCAGCAAAGGGGACAATAATGAAAAACTGTTTTTT. Its protein is CASKGDNNEKLFF.

The J gene is TRBJ2-7, the V gene TRBV7-2, with 7 bases identical to TRBD2. Germline trimming cut 10 bases from V and 1 base from J; bases unmatched to any gene: 10. CDR1 and CDR2 from the germline V gene are SGHTA and FQGNSA. This CDR3 comprises 14 residues. The chain's CDR3 is CATNEGGSSYEQYF. CDR3 coding DNA: TGTGCCACGAATGAGGGCGGGAGTTCCTACGAGCAGTACTTC.

This clonotype has just a few counts. The rearrangement links TRBV11-3 to TRBJ2-7; D is unclear. Trimming took off 4 bases at V and 8 bases at J, with 12 bases between the two ends. The CDR3 is 12 residues long. Germline CDR1 SGHNT, CDR2 YENEEA. CDR3 DNA: TGTGCCAGCAGCTCGGACCGACGCCAGCAGTACTTC. This gives the protein CASSSDRRQQYF.